The clone carrying this T cell receptor (beta chain) was seen many times. This record comes from a study of T-cell reconstitution after alpha-beta-depleted transplantation in children. V shed 1 base and J shed 4 bases, with 8 bases lying between them. CDR1 and CDR2 (germline): MNHEY, SVGEGT. The CDR3 loop spans 13 amino acids. Using unique molecular identifiers, the investigators prepared the TCRbeta library. Each CDR3 protein gets one entry after TCRdb re-called the PCR reads with MiXCR. The sample has 120,000 or so distinct CDR3 sequences, 10% seen once; the top ten hold more than 7%. The V and J genes are TRBV6-2 or TRBV6-3 and TRBJ2-7, with unresolved D. Specimen: PBMCs from the stem cell graft donor, collected from the stem cell graft. The receptor comes from a human donor who donated a stem cell graft to a child with acute lymphoblastic leukemia. CDR3 region: CASSYLESYEQYF. CDR3 DNA: TGTGCCAGCAGTTACTTGGAGAGTTACGAGCAGTACTTC.